Listed below are T cell receptor beta chains from one sample, sequenced in a study of CD8 T cells in Susac syndrome. TCRdb called the immunoSEQ multiplex PCR reads again in MiXCR, with one record for every CDR3 protein. The table has 230,000 or so distinct CDR3 sequences, 95% seen once. Sequencing used CD4+ T cells from PBMCs. The receptors originated from a human donor with multiple sclerosis. Each CDR3 is given with its conserved first and last residue. The D gene is left open where the match is weak. Clone size, where shown, is once, few, many, or a class for clones that have expanded.

j_call d_call v_call clone_size cdr3_nt cdr3_aa
TRBJ1-1 - TRBV5-1 - TGCGCCAGCAGCTTGGAAGTTGGCAGGGCGGGCACTGAAGCTTTCTTT CASSLEVGRAGTEAFF
TRBJ2-3 TRBD2 TRBV20-1 - TGCAGTGCTAGTACCAGCGGGGGGGGAGATACGCAGTATTTT CSASTSGGGDTQYF
TRBJ1-6 TRBD1 TRBV15 - TGTGCCACCAGCAGGGGGGACAGGGGTTATAATTCACCCCTCCACTTT CATSRGDRGYNSPLHF
TRBJ1-1 - TRBV7-9 - TGTGCCAGCAGCTTAGCGGAGGGGAGCACTGAAGCTTTCTTT CASSLAEGSTEAFF
TRBJ2-5 - TRBV5-1 - TGCGCCAGCAGCTTGGAGGCACGCCAGGGGATAGAGACCCAGTACTTC CASSLEARQGIETQYF
TRBJ2-5 TRBD2 TRBV9 - TGTGCCAGCAGCCCGGGGACTAGCGGGGAGACCCAGTACTTC CASSPGTSGETQYF
TRBJ2-7 TRBD2 TRBV14 - TGTGCCAGCAGCCGTGGGAGGGAACACCCAGGTACCTACGAGCAGTACTTC CASSRGREHPGTYEQYF
TRBJ1-2 TRBD1 TRBV30 - TGTGCCTTACAGGGGACCAACTATGGCTACACCTTC CALQGTNYGYTF
TRBJ2-3 TRBD2 TRBV4-1 - TGCGCCAGCAGCCGACTAGCGGGGACGGCAGATACGCAGTATTTT CASSRLAGTADTQYF
TRBJ2-5 - TRBV29-1 - TGCAGCGGGAGGGGTGGGCACCAAGAGACCCAGTACTTC CSGRGGHQETQYF
TRBJ2-5 TRBD2 TRBV20-1 once TGCAGTGCTAGACGCGGGAGCAGTCAGGCGGCCCAGTACTTC CSARRGSSQAAQYF
TRBJ1-1 - TRBV29-1 once TGCAGCGTTGTGGGGGAAAAAGCTTTCTTT CSVVGEKAFF
TRBJ2-1 - TRBV20-1 - TGCAGTGCTCGGAAAGTTAGTCATGAGCAGTTCTTC CSARKVSHEQFF
TRBJ2-1 TRBD2 TRBV29-1 - TGCAGCGGAGGGGAATTAGCGGGTGAGCAGTTCTTC CSGGELAGEQFF
TRBJ2-2 - TRBV24-1 - TGTGCCACCAGTGATGGATCCCTGGGCACCGGGGAGCTGTTTTTT CATSDGSLGTGELFF
TRBJ2-7 - TRBV3-1 - TGTGCCAGCAGCCCTGGCGGAGGGGGGGCCTACGAGCAGTACTTC CASSPGGGGAYEQYF
TRBJ1-1 TRBD1 TRBV13 - TGTGCCAGCAGCATCCGGGACAGTGAAGCTTTCTTT CASSIRDSEAFF
TRBJ1-1 - TRBV7-9 - TGTGCCAGCAGCTTTGGGGCCTTGAACACTGAAGCTTTCTTT CASSFGALNTEAFF
TRBJ2-1 TRBD2 TRBV20-1 - TGCAGTGCTAGAGCCCCCAGCGGGAGTCCCTATGAGCAGTTCTTC CSARAPSGSPYEQFF
TRBJ2-4 - TRBV6-6 - TGTGCCAGCAAGAACGGAGACATTCAGTACTTC CASKNGDIQYF
TRBJ2-7 - TRBV2 - TGTGCCAGCACCAAGACGGCAAAACCTAAGGCTTACGAGCAGTACTTC CASTKTAKPKAYEQYF
TRBJ1-1 - TRBV20-1 - TGCAGGGGCCTCGCACTGAACACTGAAGCTTTCTTT CRGLALNTEAFF
TRBJ1-1 - TRBV6-5 - TGTGCCAGCAGTTACTCGAGGAGGCAGCCCGAAGCTTTCTTT CASSYSRRQPEAFF
TRBJ2-1 TRBD2 TRBV6-5 - TGTGCCAGCAGCAACCCTAGCGGGGGGGCCCGGGAGCAGTTCTTC CASSNPSGGAREQFF
TRBJ2-3 - TRBV29-1 - TGCAGCGGTGAAAAATCAGCGGATACGCAGTATTTT CSGEKSADTQYF
TRBJ2-7 TRBD2 TRBV20-1 - TGCAGTGTCACGACTAGCGGGGACTACGAGCAGTACTTC CSVTTSGDYEQYF
TRBJ2-1 TRBD2 TRBV20-1 - TGCAGTGCTAGAGCGGGAGGGGGGTACAATGAGCAGTTCTTC CSARAGGGYNEQFF
TRBJ2-2 - TRBV29-1 - TGCAGCGCCGAACAGGGCGGTCGGACCGGGGAGCTGTTTTTT CSAEQGGRTGELFF
TRBJ1-1 TRBD1 TRBV20-1 once TGCAGTGCTCCGACCTATTCGACAGGGGGGAACACTGAAGCTTTCTTT CSAPTYSTGGNTEAFF
TRBJ2-2 - TRBV28 - TGTGCCAGCAGTTTAAGCCGCCTGGGGGAGAAGATCACCGGGGAGCTGTTTTTT CASSLSRLGEKITGELFF
TRBJ2-7 - TRBV14 - TGTGCCAGCAGCCAAGAAGAGTGGGGGCTAGCGGTCTACGAGCAGTACTTC CASSQEEWGLAVYEQYF
TRBJ2-5 - TRBV7-2 - TGTGCCAGCAGCCCAGCTAGCGAATGGGAGACCCAGTACTTC CASSPASEWETQYF
TRBJ2-7 - TRBV12-3/TRBV12-4 - TGTGCCAGCACCCTTGGGGGGTATCCGTACGAGCAGTACTTC CASTLGGYPYEQYF
TRBJ1-2 TRBD1 TRBV29-1 - TGCAGCGTGACCAGGGGGCCCAACTATGGCTACACCTTC CSVTRGPNYGYTF
TRBJ1-2 - TRBV29-1 - TGCAGCGCTCAAACAGGGCCCTATGGCTACACCTTC CSAQTGPYGYTF
TRBJ1-1 TRBD1 TRBV18 - TGTGCCAGCTCACCATCGGGACAGGGCTACGACACTGAAGCTTTCTTT CASSPSGQGYDTEAFF
TRBJ1-5 - TRBV5-6 - TGTGCCAGCAGCTTGTTGCGTCACCAGCCCCAGCATTTT CASSLLRHQPQHF
TRBJ2-5 TRBD1 TRBV27 - TGTGCCAGCAGGCCCGGGACAGGGGCCTCAAGGACCCAGTACTTC CASRPGTGASRTQYF